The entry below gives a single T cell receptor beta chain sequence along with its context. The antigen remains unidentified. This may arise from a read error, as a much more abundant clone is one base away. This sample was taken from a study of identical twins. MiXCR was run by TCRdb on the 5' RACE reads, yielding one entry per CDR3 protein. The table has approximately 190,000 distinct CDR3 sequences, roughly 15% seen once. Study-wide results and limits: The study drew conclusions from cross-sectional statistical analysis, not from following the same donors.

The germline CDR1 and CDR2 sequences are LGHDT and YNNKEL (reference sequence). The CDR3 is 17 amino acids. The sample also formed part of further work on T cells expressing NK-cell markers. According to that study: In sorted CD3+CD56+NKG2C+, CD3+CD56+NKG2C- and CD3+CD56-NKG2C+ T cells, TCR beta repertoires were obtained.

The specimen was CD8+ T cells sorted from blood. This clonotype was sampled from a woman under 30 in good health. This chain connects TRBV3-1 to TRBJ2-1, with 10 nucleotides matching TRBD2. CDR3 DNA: TGTGCCTGCAGCACGGACTGGACTAGCGGATACTACAATGAGCAGTTCTTC. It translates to CACSTDWTSGYYNEQFF.